This T cell receptor (beta chain) stems from a study of blood T cell repertoires in COVID-19. TCRdb's table, derived via immunoSEQ multiplex PCR, lists solely in-frame clones and lacks some. Found here are tens of thousands of clones, around four fifths of them singletons; the top ten hold 5.4%. This receptor was obtained from a man aged 45-65 years with active COVID-19. The sample comprised peripheral blood.

The CDR3 bases are TGTGCCAGCAGCCGGTCGTCTGGCGGGAGTTCCTACGAGCAGTACTTC. Amino acid sequence: CASSRSSGGSSYEQYF. This chain links TRBV3-1 (or the pseudogene TRBV3-2) with TRBJ2-7; 7 positions match TRBD2. Looked up from germline, CDR1 is LGHDT and CDR2 is YNNKEL (reference sequence). The CDR3 has 16 amino acids. V was pared by 4 bases and J by 1 base, with 10 bases of the junction left unmatched.